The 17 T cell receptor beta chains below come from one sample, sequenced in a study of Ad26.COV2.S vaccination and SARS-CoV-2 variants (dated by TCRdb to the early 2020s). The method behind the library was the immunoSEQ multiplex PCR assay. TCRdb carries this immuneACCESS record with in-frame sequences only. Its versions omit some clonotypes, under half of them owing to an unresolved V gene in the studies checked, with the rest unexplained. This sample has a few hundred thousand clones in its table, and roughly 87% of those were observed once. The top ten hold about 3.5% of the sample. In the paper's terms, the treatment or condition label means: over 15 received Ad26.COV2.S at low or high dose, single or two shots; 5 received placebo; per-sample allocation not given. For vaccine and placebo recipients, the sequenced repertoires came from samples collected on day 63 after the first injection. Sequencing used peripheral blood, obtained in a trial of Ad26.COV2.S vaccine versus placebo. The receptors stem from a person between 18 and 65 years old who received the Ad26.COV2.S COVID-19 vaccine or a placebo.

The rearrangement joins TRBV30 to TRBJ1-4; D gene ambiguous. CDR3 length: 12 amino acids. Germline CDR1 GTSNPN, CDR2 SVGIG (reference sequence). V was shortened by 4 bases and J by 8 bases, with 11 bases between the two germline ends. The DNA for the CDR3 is TGTGCCTGGAAGAGAGGTGGAGAAAAACTGTTTTTT. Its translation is CAWKRGGEKLFF.

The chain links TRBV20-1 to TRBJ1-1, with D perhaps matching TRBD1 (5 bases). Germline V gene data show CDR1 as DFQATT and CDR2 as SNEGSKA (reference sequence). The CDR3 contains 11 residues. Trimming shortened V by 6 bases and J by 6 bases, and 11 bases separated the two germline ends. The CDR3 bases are TGCAGTGCCGTCCGGGACTCTGAAGCTTTCTTT. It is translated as CSAVRDSEAFF.

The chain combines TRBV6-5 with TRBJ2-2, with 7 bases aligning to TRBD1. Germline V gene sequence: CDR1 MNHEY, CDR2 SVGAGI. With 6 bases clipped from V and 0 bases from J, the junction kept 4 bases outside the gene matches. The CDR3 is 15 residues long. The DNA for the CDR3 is TGTGCCAGCAGACCGACAGGGTCGAACACCGGGGAGCTGTTTTTT. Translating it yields CASRPTGSNTGELFF.

The CDR3 bases are TGTGCCAGCGGAGCCCAACAGGGGAACACTGAAGCTTTCTTT. Its protein is CASGAQQGNTEAFF. The genes are TRBV2 and TRBJ1-1, with D possibly TRBD1 on 6 matching bases. The CDR3 contains 14 residues. Germline V gene data show CDR1 as SNHLY and CDR2 as FYNNEI. The V gene lost 8 bases and the J gene lost 1 base, with 14 bases spanning the gap. Looking up the rest from reference TRBV2 and TRBJ1-1 gives the full variable domain: EPEVTQTPSHQVTQMGQEVILRCVPISNHLYFYWYRQILGQKVEFLVSFYNNEISEKSEIFDDQFSVERPDGSNFTLKIRSTKLEDSAMYFCASGAQQGNTEAFFGQGTRLTVV.

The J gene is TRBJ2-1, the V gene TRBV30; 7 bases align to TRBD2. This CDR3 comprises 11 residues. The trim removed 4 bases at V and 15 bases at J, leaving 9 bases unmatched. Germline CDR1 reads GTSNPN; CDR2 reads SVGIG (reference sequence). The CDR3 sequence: CAWTPGEGAFF. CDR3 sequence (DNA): TGTGCCTGGACCCCGGGGGAGGGTGCGTTCTTC.

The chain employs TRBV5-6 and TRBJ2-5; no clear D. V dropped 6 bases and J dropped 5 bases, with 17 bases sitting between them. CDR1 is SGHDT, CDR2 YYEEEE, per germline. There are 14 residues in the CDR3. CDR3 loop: CASNTGSPRETQYF. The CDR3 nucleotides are TGTGCCAGCAATACTGGCAGTCCGCGGGAGACCCAGTACTTC.

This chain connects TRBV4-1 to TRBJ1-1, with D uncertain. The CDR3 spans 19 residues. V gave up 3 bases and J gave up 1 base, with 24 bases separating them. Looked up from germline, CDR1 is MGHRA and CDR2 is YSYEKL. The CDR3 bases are TGCGCCAGCAGCCACTCACGGACGTCGGAAATGAAGGGGAACACTGAAGCTTTCTTT. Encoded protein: CASSHSRTSEMKGNTEAFF.

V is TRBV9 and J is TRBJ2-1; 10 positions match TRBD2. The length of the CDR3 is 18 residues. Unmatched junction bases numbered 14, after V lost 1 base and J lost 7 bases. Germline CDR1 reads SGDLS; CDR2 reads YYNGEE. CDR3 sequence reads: CASSVKDGLAGAQNEQFF. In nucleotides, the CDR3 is TGTGCCAGCAGCGTAAAAGATGGGCTAGCGGGGGCCCAGAATGAGCAGTTCTTC.

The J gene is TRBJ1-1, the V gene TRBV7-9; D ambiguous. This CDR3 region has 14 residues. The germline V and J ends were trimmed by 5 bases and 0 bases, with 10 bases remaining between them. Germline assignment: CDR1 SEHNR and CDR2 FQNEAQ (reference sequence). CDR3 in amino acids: CASSPERVNTEAFF. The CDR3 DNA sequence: TGTGCCAGCAGCCCGGAACGGGTGAACACTGAAGCTTTCTTT.

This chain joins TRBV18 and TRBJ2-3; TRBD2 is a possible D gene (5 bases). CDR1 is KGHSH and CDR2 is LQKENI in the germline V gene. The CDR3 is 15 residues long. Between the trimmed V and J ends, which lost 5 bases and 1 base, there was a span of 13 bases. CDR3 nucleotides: TGTGCCAGCTCATCTAGCTTTTCTCGCACAGATACGCAGTATTTT. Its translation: CASSSSFSRTDTQYF.

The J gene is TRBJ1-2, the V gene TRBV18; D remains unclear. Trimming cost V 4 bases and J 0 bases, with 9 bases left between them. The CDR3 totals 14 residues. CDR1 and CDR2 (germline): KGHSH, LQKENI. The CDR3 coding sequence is TGTGCCAGCTCACTTGAGATAGCTAACTATGGCTACACCTTC. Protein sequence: CASSLEIANYGYTF. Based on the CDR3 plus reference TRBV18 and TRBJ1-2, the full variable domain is NAGVMQNPRHLVRRRGQEARLRCSPMKGHSHVYWYRQLPEEGLKFMVYLQKENIIDESGMPKERFSAEFPKEGPSILRIQQVVRGDSAAYFCASSLEIANYGYTFGSGTRLTVV.

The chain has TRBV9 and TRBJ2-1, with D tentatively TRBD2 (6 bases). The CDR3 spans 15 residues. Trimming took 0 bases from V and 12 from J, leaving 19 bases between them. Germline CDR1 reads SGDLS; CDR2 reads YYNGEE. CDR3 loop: CASSVGQEPVGGQFF. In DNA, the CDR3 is TGTGCCAGCAGCGTAGGCCAGGAGCCGGTCGGGGGGCAGTTCTTC.

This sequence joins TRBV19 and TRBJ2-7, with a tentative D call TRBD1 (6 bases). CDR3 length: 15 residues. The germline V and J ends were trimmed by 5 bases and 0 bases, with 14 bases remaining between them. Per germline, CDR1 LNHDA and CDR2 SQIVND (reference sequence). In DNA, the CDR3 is TGTGCCAGTAGTGGGACACTCGCCAACTCCTACGAGCAGTACTTC. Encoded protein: CASSGTLANSYEQYF. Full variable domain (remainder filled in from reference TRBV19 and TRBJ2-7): DGGITQSPKYLFRKEGQNVTLSCEQNLNHDAMYWYRQDPGQGLRLIYYSQIVNDFQKGDIAEGYSVSREKKESFPLTVTSAQKNPTAFYLCASSGTLANSYEQYFGPGTRLTVT.

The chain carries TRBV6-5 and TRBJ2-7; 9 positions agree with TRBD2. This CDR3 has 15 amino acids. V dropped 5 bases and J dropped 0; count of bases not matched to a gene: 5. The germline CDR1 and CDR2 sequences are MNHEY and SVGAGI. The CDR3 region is CASSPVSGGSYEQYF. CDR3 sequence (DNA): TGTGCCAGCAGTCCTGTTAGCGGGGGCTCCTACGAGCAGTACTTC.

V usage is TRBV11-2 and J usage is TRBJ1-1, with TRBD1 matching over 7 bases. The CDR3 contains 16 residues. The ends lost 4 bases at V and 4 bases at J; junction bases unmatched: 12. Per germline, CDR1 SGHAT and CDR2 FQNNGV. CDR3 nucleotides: TGTGCCAGCAGCTCACCCGGGACAGTTGATGGCACTGAAGCTTTCTTT. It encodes CASSSPGTVDGTEAFF.

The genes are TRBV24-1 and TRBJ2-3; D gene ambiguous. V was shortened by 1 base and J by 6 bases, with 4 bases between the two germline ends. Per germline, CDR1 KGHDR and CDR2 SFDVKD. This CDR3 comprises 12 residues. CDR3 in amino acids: CATSDFSDTQYF. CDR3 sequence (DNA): TGTGCCACCAGTGATTTTAGTGATACGCAGTATTTT.

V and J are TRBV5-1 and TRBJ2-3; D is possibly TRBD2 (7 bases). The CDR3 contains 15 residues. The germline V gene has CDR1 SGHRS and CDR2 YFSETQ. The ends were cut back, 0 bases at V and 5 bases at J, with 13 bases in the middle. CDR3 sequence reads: CASSLASGGRDTQYF. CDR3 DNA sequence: TGCGCCAGCAGCTTGGCCTCGGGGGGCAGAGATACGCAGTATTTT.